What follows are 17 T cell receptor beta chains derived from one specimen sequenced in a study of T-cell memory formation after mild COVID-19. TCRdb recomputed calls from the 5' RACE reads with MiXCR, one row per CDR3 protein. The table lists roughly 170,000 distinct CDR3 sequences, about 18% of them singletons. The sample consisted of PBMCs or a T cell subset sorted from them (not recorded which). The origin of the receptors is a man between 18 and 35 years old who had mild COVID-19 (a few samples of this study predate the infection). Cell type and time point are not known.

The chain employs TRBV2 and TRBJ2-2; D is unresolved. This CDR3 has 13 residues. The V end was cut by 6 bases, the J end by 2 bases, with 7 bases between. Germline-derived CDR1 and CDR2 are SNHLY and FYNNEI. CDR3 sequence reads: CASRPINTGELFF. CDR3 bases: TGTGCCAGCAGGCCCATAAACACCGGGGAGCTGTTTTTT. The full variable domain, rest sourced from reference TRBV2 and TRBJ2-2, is EPEVTQTPSHQVTQMGQEVILRCVPISNHLYFYWYRQILGQKVEFLVSFYNNEISEKSEIFDDQFSVERPDGSNFTLKIRSTKLEDSAMYFCASRPINTGELFFGEGSRLTVL.

The CDR3 DNA is TGTGCCAGCAGCGTAGGGTTGACAGAATCCTACAATGAGCAGTTCTTC. Translation: CASSVGLTESYNEQFF. The chain recombines TRBV9 with TRBJ2-1; D is perhaps TRBD1 (5 bases). Germline values: CDR1 SGDLS, CDR2 YYNGEE. The CDR3 contains 16 residues. Trimming removed 0 bases at V and 1 base at J, with 11 bases between.

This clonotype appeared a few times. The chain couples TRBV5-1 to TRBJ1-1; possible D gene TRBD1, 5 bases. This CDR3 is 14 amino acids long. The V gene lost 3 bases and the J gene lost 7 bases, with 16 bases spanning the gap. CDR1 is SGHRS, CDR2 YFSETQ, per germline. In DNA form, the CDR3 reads TGCGCCAGCAGCTCGCTTGGTGGGGCACTTGAAGCTTTCTTT. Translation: CASSSLGGALEAFF.

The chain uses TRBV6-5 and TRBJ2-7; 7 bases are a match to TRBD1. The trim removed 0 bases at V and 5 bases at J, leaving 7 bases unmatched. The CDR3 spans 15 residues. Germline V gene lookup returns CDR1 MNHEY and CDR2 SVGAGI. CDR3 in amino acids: CASSYSSRGYHEQYF. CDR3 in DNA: TGTGCCAGCAGTTACTCGAGCAGGGGGTATCACGAGCAGTACTTC.

As DNA, the CDR3 is TGTGCCAGCAGTCTGGCGGGGGGGCCAGGAGAGACCCAGTACTTC. This codes for CASSLAGGPGETQYF. The chain couples TRBV11-2 to TRBJ2-5, with TRBD2 matching 9 bases. V was pared by 6 bases and J by 4 bases, with 9 bases of the junction left unmatched. The CDR3 extends over 15 amino acids. Germline-derived CDR1 and CDR2 are SGHAT and FQNNGV. Using reference TRBV11-2 and TRBJ2-5 for the parts outside the CDR3, the full variable domain is EAGVAQSPRYKIIEKRQSVAFWCNPISGHATLYWYQQILGQGPKLLIQFQNNGVVDDSQLPKDRFSAERLKGVDSTLKIQPAKLEDSAVYLCASSLAGGPGETQYFGPGTRLLVL.

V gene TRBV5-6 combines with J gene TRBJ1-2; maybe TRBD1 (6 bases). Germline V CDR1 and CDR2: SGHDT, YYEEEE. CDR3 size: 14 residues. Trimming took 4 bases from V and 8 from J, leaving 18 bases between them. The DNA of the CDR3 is TGTGCCAGCAGCCCGAACTACAGGGTAGCCGGCTACACCTTC. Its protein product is CASSPNYRVAGYTF.

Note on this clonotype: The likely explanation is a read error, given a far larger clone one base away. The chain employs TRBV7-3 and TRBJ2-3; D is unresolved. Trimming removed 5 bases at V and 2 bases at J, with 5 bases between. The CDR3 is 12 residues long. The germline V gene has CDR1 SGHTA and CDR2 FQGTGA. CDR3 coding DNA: TGTGCCAGCAGCATGGACACAGATACGCAGTATTTT. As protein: CASSMDTDTQYF.

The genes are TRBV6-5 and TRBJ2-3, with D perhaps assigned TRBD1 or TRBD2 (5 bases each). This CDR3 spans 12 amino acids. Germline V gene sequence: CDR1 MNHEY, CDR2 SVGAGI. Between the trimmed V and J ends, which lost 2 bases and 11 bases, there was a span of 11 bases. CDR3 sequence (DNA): TGTGCCAGCAGTTACCGGGCAGGGAGGCAGTATTTT. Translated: CASSYRAGRQYF.

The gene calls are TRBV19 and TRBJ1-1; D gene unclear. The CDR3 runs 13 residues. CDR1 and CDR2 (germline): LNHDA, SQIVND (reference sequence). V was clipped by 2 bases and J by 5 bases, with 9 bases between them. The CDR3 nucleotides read TGTGCCAGTAGTATATTCCGGGCGACTGAAGCTTTCTTT. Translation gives CASSIFRATEAFF. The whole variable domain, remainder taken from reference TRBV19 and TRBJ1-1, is DGGITQSPKYLFRKEGQNVTLSCEQNLNHDAMYWYRQDPGQGLRLIYYSQIVNDFQKGDIAEGYSVSREKKESFPLTVTSAQKNPTAFYLCASSIFRATEAFFGQGTRLTVV.

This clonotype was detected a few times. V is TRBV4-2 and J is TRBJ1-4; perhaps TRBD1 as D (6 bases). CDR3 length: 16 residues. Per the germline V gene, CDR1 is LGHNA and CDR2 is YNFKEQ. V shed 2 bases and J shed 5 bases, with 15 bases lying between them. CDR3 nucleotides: TGTGCCAGCAGCCAAATCTCGGCAGGGGAGAATGAAAAACTGTTTTTT. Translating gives CASSQISAGENEKLFF.

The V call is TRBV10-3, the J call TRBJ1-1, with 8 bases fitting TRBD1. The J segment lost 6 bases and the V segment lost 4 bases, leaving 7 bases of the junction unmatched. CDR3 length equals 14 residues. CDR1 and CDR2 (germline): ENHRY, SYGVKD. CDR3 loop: CAISGQGLVAEAFF. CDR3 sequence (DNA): TGTGCCATCAGTGGACAGGGGCTAGTCGCTGAAGCTTTCTTT.

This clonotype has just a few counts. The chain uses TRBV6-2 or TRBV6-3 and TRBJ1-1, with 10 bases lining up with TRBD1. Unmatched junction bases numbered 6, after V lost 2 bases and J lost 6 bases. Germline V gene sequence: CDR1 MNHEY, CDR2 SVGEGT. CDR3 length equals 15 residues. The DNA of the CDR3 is TGTGCCAGCAGTTACCGCCGGGACAGGGGCCCTGAAGCTTTCTTT. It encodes CASSYRRDRGPEAFF.

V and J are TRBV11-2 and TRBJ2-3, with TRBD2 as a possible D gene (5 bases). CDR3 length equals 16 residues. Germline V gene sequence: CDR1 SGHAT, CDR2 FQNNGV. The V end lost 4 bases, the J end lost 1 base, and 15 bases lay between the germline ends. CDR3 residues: CASSSRGGLGTDTQYF. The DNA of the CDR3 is TGTGCCAGCAGCTCTAGAGGCGGGCTCGGCACAGATACGCAGTATTTT.

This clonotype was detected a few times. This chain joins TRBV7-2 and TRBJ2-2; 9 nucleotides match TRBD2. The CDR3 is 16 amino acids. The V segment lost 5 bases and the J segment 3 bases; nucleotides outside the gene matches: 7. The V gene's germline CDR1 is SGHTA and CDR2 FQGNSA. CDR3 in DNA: TGTGCCAGCAGCCCGCGACTAGCGGCCTACACCGGGGAGCTGTTTTTT. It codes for CASSPRLAAYTGELFF.

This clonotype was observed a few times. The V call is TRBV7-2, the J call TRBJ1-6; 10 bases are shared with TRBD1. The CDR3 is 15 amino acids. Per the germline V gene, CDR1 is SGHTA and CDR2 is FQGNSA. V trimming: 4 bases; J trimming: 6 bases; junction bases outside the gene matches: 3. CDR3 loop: CASSSRQGANSPLHF. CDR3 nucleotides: TGTGCCAGCAGCTCTCGACAGGGGGCTAATTCACCCCTCCACTTT.

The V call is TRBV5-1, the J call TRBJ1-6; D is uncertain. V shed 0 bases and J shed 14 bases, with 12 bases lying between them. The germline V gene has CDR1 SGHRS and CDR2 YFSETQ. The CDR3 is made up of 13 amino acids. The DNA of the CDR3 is TGCGCCAGCAGCTTGGCGGCAGACCCAACCCTCCACTTT. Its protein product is CASSLAADPTLHF.

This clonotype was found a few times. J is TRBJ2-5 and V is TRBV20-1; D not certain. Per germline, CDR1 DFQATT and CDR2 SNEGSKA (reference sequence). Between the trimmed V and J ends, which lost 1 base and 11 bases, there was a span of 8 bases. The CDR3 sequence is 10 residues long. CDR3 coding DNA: TGCAGTGCTAGAGGGATGGGACAGTACTTC. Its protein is CSARGMGQYF.